A selection of T cell receptor beta chains follows, all from one sample in a study of T cells after posttransplantation cyclophosphamide. The protocol was immunoSEQ multiplex PCR, while the TCRdb copy is restricted to in-frame clones and leaves out a portion. Altogether around 20,000 clones are present, roughly 97% being singletons, with the ten largest covering roughly 0.13%. Sequenced material: naive CD4+ T cells sorted from PBMCs. These receptors came from a man aged 45 to 65 in good health, CMV-negative, and a related stem cell transplant donor. Each CDR3 is given with its conserved first and last residue.

V gene: TRBV5-6; J gene: TRBJ1-1; CDR3 protein: CASSLRTMNTEAFF
V gene: TRBV7-9; J gene: TRBJ1-1; CDR3 protein: CASSFEQGNTEAFF
V gene: TRBV13; J gene: TRBJ1-2; CDR3 protein: CASSFGTEDGYTF
V gene: TRBV11-3; J gene: TRBJ1-1; CDR3 protein: CASSLGQNTEAFF
V gene: TRBV7-8; J gene: TRBJ2-7; CDR3 protein: CASSTTATEQYF
V gene: TRBV7-3; J gene: TRBJ2-7; CDR3 protein: CASSVSSGSSYEQYF
V gene: TRBV7-2; J gene: TRBJ2-7; CDR3 protein: CASSWTSGGLQSYEQYF
V gene: TRBV6-1; J gene: TRBJ1-1; CDR3 protein: CASSTPPGGRAFF
V gene: TRBV2; J gene: TRBJ1-6; CDR3 protein: CASSLDRAYNSPLHF
V gene: TRBV11-2; J gene: TRBJ2-7; CDR3 protein: CASSLSPYEQYF
V gene: TRBV25-1; J gene: TRBJ1-1; CDR3 protein: CASSDGGNTEAFF
V gene: TRBV27; J gene: NA; CDR3 protein: CASRQTLTHYEQYF
V gene: TRBV6-6; J gene: TRBJ2-7; CDR3 protein: CASSGQGGSYEQYF
V gene: TRBV6-1; J gene: TRBJ2-1; CDR3 protein: CASILAGGPIGEQFF
V gene: TRBV4-2; J gene: TRBJ2-7; CDR3 protein: CASSRLGQGDEQYF
V gene: TRBV5-1; J gene: TRBJ2-1; CDR3 protein: CASSLGAAYNEQFF
V gene: TRBV5-8; J gene: TRBJ2-2; CDR3 protein: CASSRTSGNTGELFF
V gene: TRBV9; J gene: TRBJ2-5; CDR3 protein: CASSATGVGETQYF
V gene: TRBV5-1; J gene: NA; CDR3 protein: CASRRSPVVGGRLTYEQYF
V gene: TRBV10-3; J gene: TRBJ1-3; CDR3 protein: CAISSRAGEGNTIYF